These T cell receptor beta chains were read from a single sample in a study of blood T cell repertoires in COVID-19. Some clones are missing from TCRdb's copy, which holds only in-frame ones; the method was immunoSEQ multiplex PCR. The sample has hundreds of thousands of clones; approximately 90% are singletons. Sequencing input: PBMCs or T cells enriched from blood (not recorded which). Receptors were obtained from a middle-aged woman with acute COVID-19. CDR3s include the opening cysteine and the closing phenylalanine or tryptophan. The D gene is left open where the match is weak. Only part of the rows carry a size: once, few, many, or a class if the clone is expanded.

>TRBV25-1|few|TRBD1|TRBJ1-1
CASSDWDRGRTEAFF
TGTGCCAGCAGTGATTGGGACAGGGGGAGAACTGAAGCTTTCTTT
>TRBV19|.|.|TRBJ1-2
CASSTRTGTTEGYTF
TGTGCCAGTAGTACCAGAACAGGGACAACGGAGGGCTACACCTTC
>TRBV9|.|TRBD1|TRBJ2-1
CASSKGQGAGYNEQFF
TGTGCCAGCAGCAAGGGACAGGGGGCGGGGTACAATGAGCAGTTCTTC
>TRBV6-4|few|.|TRBJ1-6
CASSDSGGATPLHF
TGTGCCAGCAGTGACTCCGGGGGTGCCACACCCCTCCACTTT
>TRBV18|.|.|TRBJ2-5
CASSPGLRETQYF
TGTGCCAGCTCACCAGGACTTAGAGAGACCCAGTACTTC
>TRBV9|.|TRBD2|TRBJ2-7
CASSGGTSGSYEQYF
TGTGCCAGCAGCGGCGGGACTAGCGGCTCCTACGAGCAGTACTTC
>TRBV3-1/TRBV3-2|.|.|TRBJ2-2
CASAGTQTNTGELFF
TGTGCCAGCGCCGGGACACAAACGAACACCGGGGAGCTGTTTTTT
>TRBV5-1|.|.|TRBJ1-1
CASSLRQDTEAFF
TGCGCCAGCAGCCTCAGACAGGACACTGAAGCTTTCTTT
>TRBV12-3/TRBV12-4|.|.|TRBJ2-5
CASKVQGQETQYF
TGTGCCAGCAAGGTCCAGGGACAAGAGACCCAGTACTTC
>TRBV27|.|.|TRBJ1-2
CASSRDSWGPGYTF
TGTGCCAGCAGTCGGGACTCTTGGGGCCCTGGCTACACCTTC
>TRBV6-5|once|.|TRBJ1-3
CASMLRPQVGNTIYF
TGTGCCAGCATGTTACGTCCACAGGTTGGAAACACCATATATTTT
>TRBV28|.|.|TRBJ1-3
CASSPSAGYLRSGNTIYF
TGTGCCAGCAGCCCCTCGGCAGGGTACCTACGCTCTGGAAACACCATATATTTT
>TRBV25-1|.|TRBD1|TRBJ1-6
CASEGGTDFNSPLHF
TGTGCCAGCGAAGGAGGGACAGATTTTAATTCACCCCTCCACTTT
>TRBV28|.|.|TRBJ1-1
CASSSTGYMNTEAFF
TGTGCCAGCAGTTCAACAGGGTATATGAACACTGAAGCTTTCTTT
>TRBV19|.|TRBD1|TRBJ1-4
CASSAATGGSEKLFF
TGTGCCAGTAGCGCGGCGACAGGGGGAAGTGAAAAACTGTTTTTT
>TRBV29-1|.|.|TRBJ2-3
CSVEQGTDTQYF
TGCAGCGTTGAACAGGGCACAGATACGCAGTATTTT
>TRBV19|.|.|TRBJ1-1
CASSIVGQSEAFF
TGTGCCAGTAGTATAGTTGGTCAGTCCGAAGCTTTCTTT
>TRBV5-1|.|TRBD1|TRBJ2-1
CASSLQAGGNEQFF
TGCGCCAGCAGCTTGCAAGCAGGGGGCAATGAGCAGTTCTTC
>TRBV5-4|.|.|TRBJ1-2
CASSSSGYGYTF
TGTGCCAGCAGCTCCTCGGGGTATGGCTACACCTTC
>TRBV4-3|.|.|TRBJ1-2
CASSQDTGDYGYTF
TGCGCCAGCAGCCAAGACACAGGCGACTATGGCTACACCTTC
>TRBV29-1|once|.|TRBJ2-1
CSVGSFNEQFF
TGCAGCGTTGGTAGTTTCAATGAGCAGTTCTTC
>TRBV7-9|.|.|TRBJ2-6
CASSFPGDSGANVLTF
TGTGCCAGCAGCTTTCCGGGAGACTCTGGGGCCAACGTCCTGACTTTC
>TRBV7-9|.|.|TRBJ1-1
CASSSVRRTSEAFF
TGTGCCAGCAGCTCAGTCAGGCGAACAAGTGAAGCTTTCTTT
>TRBV5-1|.|TRBD1|TRBJ1-2
CASSLGTGNYGYTF
TGCGCCAGCAGCTTGGGGACAGGGAACTATGGCTACACCTTC
>TRBV21-1|.|.|TRBJ1-3
CAPPSEAIYF
TGTGCCCCCCCTAGCGAAGCCATATATTTT
>TRBV18|.|TRBD1|TRBJ2-1
CASSPRTGGPGVEQFF
TGTGCCAGCTCACCTCGTACAGGGGGCCCCGGGGTTGAGCAGTTCTTC
>TRBV2|.|.|TRBJ1-1
CASFATAMNTEAFF
TGTGCCAGCTTTGCAACAGCTATGAACACTGAAGCTTTCTTT
>TRBV5-1|.|TRBD2|TRBJ2-5
CASSLFAGANQETQYF
TGCGCCAGCAGCTTGTTCGCGGGAGCGAACCAAGAGACCCAGTACTTC
>TRBV2|.|.|TRBJ2-2
CASNRLASAAGELFF
TGTGCCAGCAATCGTCTAGCGTCAGCGGCCGGGGAGCTGTTTTTT
>TRBV14|.|.|TRBJ2-1
CASSDWPGHLIPYNEQFF
TGTGCCAGCAGCGATTGGCCGGGACACCTTATACCCTACAATGAGCAGTTCTTC
>TRBV2|.|TRBD2|TRBJ2-2
CASSLLAGGANTGELFF
TGTGCCAGCAGTCTTCTAGCGGGAGGAGCGAACACCGGGGAGCTGTTTTTT
>TRBV19|.|.|TRBJ2-7
CASSRWDSAYEQYF
TGTGCCAGTAGCCGTTGGGACTCCGCCTACGAGCAGTACTTC
>TRBV24-1|.|.|TRBJ1-5
CATSGESDQPQHF
TGTGCCACCAGTGGGGAGTCGGATCAGCCCCAGCATTTT
>TRBV18|few|TRBD1|TRBJ1-5
CASSPPGTGGWNQPQHF
TGTGCCAGCTCACCACCCGGGACAGGGGGCTGGAATCAGCCCCAGCATTTT
>TRBV10-3|.|.|TRBJ1-2
CAISVDSYGYTF
TGTGCCATCAGCGTAGACAGCTATGGCTACACCTTC
>TRBV24-1|few|TRBD2|TRBJ2-1
CATAHSAGGFDNEQFF
TGTGCCACCGCACACTCAGCGGGAGGTTTTGACAATGAGCAGTTCTTC
>TRBV7-9|.|.|TRBJ2-1
CASIMTDNEQFF
TGTGCCAGCATCATGACAGACAATGAGCAGTTCTTC
>TRBV6-1|.|.|TRBJ1-1
CASSEALRSFPGQTTEAFF
TGTGCCAGCAGTGAAGCGCTTCGATCCTTTCCAGGGCAAACGACTGAAGCTTTCTTT
>TRBV29-1|few|TRBD1|TRBJ1-4
CSGLQGANEKLFF
TGCAGCGGCTTACAGGGGGCTAATGAAAAACTGTTTTTT
>TRBV5-6|.|.|TRBJ2-7
CASSLGLVSYEQYF
TGTGCCAGCAGCTTGGGACTAGTCTCCTACGAGCAGTACTTC
>TRBV20-1|.|.|TRBJ2-1
CSAPQDNEQFF
TGCAGTGCCCCCCAGGACAATGAGCAGTTCTTC